This T cell receptor beta chain derives from a study of T cell repertoires in cytomegalovirus infection. Study background: Well-studied HLA-B-restricted CMV epitopes were used in the study alongside recently identified HLA-C-restricted ones. Shared public TCR beta signatures pointed to both CMV infection and a matching HLA type. Study results and limitations: The response measured ex vivo was dominated by TCR beta clonotypes (HLA-C-restricted and CMV-specific). Of the TCR beta families, the public ones yielded a cumulative frequency that identified carriers of CMV plus the relevant HLA.

This clonotype was seen only a few times. Its antigen is not identified. This CDR3 spans 14 amino acids. Trimming pared 5 bases from V and 2 bases from J, leaving 12 bases between. CDR1 and CDR2 (germline): SGHVS, FNYEAQ. TCRdb re-called the reads with MiXCR, one entry per CDR3 protein. The data show hundreds of thousands of distinct CDR3 sequences, about 33% seen once. The TCR comes from a human donor in good health (CMV status not recorded). Some clones in this sample may be carry-over from other donors' samples. The specimen comprised cultured CD8+ T cells from PBMCs, sampled from culture after CMV antigen stimulation. The genes are TRBV7-6 and TRBJ1-1; D is unresolved. In DNA form, the CDR3 reads TGTGCCAGCAGCCCGTACGGGGTTAACACTGAAGCTTTCTTT. It codes for CASSPYGVNTEAFF.